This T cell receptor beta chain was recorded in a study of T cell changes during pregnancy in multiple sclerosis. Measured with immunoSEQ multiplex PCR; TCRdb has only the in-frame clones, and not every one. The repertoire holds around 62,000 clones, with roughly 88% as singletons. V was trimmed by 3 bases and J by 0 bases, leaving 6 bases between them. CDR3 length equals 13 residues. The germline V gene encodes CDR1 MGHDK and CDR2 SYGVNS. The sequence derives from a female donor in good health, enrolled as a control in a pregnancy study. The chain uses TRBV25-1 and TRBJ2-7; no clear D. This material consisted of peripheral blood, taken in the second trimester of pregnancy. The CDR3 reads CASSDPNSYEQYF. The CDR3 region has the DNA TGTGCCAGCAGTGATCCTAACTCCTACGAGCAGTACTTC.